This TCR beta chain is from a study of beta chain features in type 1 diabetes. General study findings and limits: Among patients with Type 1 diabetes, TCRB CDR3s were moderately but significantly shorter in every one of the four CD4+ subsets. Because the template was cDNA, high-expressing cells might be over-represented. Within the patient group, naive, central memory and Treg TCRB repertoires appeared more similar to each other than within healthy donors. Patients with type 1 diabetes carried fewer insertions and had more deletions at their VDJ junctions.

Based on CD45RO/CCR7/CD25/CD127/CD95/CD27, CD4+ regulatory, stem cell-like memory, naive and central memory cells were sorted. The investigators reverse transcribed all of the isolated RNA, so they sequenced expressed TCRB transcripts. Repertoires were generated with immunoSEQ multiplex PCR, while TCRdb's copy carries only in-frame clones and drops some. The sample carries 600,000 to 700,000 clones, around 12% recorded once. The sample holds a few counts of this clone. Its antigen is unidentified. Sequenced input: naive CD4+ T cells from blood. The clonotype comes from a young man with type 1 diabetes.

The CDR3 DNA is TGCGCCAGCAGATGGGACAGACGGGGAGAGACCCAGTACTTC. Translation: CASRWDRRGETQYF. The chain couples TRBV5-1 to TRBJ2-5; TRBD1 agrees at 7 bases. V shed 5 bases, J shed 4 bases, and the junction held 8 bases outside the gene matches. Germline values: CDR1 SGHRS, CDR2 YFSETQ. The CDR3 runs to 14 residues.